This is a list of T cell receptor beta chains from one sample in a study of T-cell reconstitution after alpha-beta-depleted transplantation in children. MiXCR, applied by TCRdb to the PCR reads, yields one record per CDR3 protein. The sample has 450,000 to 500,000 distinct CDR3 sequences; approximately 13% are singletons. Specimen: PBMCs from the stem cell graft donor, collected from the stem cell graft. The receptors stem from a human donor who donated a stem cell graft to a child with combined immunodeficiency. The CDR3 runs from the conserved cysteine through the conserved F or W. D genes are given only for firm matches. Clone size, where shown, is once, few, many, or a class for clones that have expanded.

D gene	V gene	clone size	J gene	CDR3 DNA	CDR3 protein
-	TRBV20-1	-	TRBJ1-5	TGCAGTGAGTCGGCAGGGAGCAATCAGCCCCAGCATTTT	CSESAGSNQPQHF
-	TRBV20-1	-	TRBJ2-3	TGCAGTGCTAGAGAAGGGACCGGCACAGATACGCAGTATTTT	CSAREGTGTDTQYF
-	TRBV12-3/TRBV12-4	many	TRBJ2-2	TGTGCCAGTTGTCGACAGGGACTGGTCGGGGAGCTGTTTTTT	CASCRQGLVGELFF
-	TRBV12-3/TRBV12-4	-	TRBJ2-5	TGTGCCAGCAGTATGAGGGTTCGGGAGACCCAGTACTTC	CASSMRVRETQYF
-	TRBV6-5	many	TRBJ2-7	TGTGCCAGCAGTTACACCCGACTGGATTACGAGCAGTACTTC	CASSYTRLDYEQYF
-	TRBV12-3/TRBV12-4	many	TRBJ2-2	TGTGCCAGCAGTTTAGAATGGGAACCCGGGGAGCTGTTTTTT	CASSLEWEPGELFF
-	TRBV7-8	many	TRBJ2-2	TGTGCCAGCAGCTTAGTATTAGCCACCGGGGAGCTGTTTTTT	CASSLVLATGELFF
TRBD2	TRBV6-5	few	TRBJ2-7	TGTGCCAGCAGTTCTCTAGCGGGAAACTCCTACGAGCAGTACTTC	CASSSLAGNSYEQYF
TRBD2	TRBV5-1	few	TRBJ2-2	TGCGCCAGCAGCTCGCAAGCAGGGCGAGGTAGCGGGCAGATGATTGGGGAGCTGTTTTTT	CASSSQAGRGSGQMIGELFF
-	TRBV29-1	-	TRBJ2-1	TGCAGCGTTGAAAGGCAGGTCAATGAGCAGTTCTTC	CSVERQVNEQFF
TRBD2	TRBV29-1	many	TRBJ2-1	TGCAGCGTGAGGACTAGCGGGGGATACAATGAGCAGTTCTTC	CSVRTSGGYNEQFF
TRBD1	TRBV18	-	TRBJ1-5	TGTGCCAGCTCACCGGGGGCTGGGACAGGACTTGGGCCCCAGCATTTT	CASSPGAGTGLGPQHF
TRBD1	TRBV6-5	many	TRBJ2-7	TGTGCCAGCAGTACTCACAGGGGGTCTGACGAGCAGTACTTC	CASSTHRGSDEQYF
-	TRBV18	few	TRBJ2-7	TGTGCCAGCTCACCCGTTACAGGGTCGGGTGAGCAGTACTTC	CASSPVTGSGEQYF
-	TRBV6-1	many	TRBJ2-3	TGTGCCAGCAGACTGGGAGAGCGAAGCACAGATACGCAGTATTTT	CASRLGERSTDTQYF
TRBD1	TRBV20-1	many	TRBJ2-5	TGCAGTGCTAGGACAGGGGGACAAGAGACCCAGTACTTC	CSARTGGQETQYF
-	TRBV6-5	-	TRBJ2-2	TGTGCCAGCAGTTACTGGGGACCCCGCACCGGGGAGCTGTTTTTT	CASSYWGPRTGELFF
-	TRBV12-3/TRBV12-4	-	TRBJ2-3	TGTGCCAGCGCGATCGGGCAGGGCACAGATACGCAGTATTTT	CASAIGQGTDTQYF
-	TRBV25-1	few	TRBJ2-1	TGTGCCAGCAGCCACGGACAGTATCAGTTCTTC	CASSHGQYQFF
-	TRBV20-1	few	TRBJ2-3	TGCAGTGCTCTTTCCGCGTTGGACAGCACAGATACGCAGTATTTT	CSALSALDSTDTQYF
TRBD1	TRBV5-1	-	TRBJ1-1	TGCGCCAGCAGGCCCCTTCGACAGGGTAATGAAGCTTTCTTT	CASRPLRQGNEAFF
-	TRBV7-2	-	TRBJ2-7	TGTGCCAGCAGCTTAAGTCCGGACCGTTCCTCCTACGAGCAGTACTTC	CASSLSPDRSSYEQYF
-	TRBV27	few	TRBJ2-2	TGTGCCAGCCTACGAAGAACCGGGGAGCTGTTTTTT	CASLRRTGELFF
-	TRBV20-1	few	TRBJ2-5	TGCAGTGCTAGTTATACTGAAGAGACCCAGTACTTC	CSASYTEETQYF
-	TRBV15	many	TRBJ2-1	TGTGCCACCAGCAGAGGAAGTGGGACTCTCTACAATGAGCAGTTCTTC	CATSRGSGTLYNEQFF
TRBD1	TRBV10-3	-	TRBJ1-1	TGTGCCACCAGGGGGGGGGAGAAAGTAGACACTGAAGCTTTCTTT	CATRGGEKVDTEAFF
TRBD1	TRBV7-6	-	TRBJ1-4	TGTGCCAGCAGCTTAGATCATTGGACAGGGGCTTTCTTCAGGAATGAAAAACTGTTTTTT	CASSLDHWTGAFFRNEKLFF